This T cell receptor (beta chain) was profiled in a study of T cells after yellow fever vaccination. Via MiXCR, TCRdb re-called the 5' RACE reads, giving one row per CDR3 protein. In the table there are approximately 510,000 distinct CDR3 sequences, just over 20% of which are singletons. This clonotype was recorded a few times. The receptor was derived from a man aged 18 to 30 who received the YFV17D yellow fever vaccine. Sequenced material: PBMCs, taken about 21 days after the first yellow fever vaccination.

CDR3 DNA sequence: TGTGCCAGCAGCCGACAGGGCTTGGGTCAGCCCCAGCATTTT. Its translation: CASSRQGLGQPQHF. The chain uses TRBV7-2 and TRBJ1-5; 7 bases line up with TRBD1. CDR1 is SGHTA and CDR2 is FQGNSA in the germline V gene. The CDR3 extends over 14 amino acids. Germline trimming cut 5 bases from V and 6 bases from J; bases unmatched to any gene: 7.